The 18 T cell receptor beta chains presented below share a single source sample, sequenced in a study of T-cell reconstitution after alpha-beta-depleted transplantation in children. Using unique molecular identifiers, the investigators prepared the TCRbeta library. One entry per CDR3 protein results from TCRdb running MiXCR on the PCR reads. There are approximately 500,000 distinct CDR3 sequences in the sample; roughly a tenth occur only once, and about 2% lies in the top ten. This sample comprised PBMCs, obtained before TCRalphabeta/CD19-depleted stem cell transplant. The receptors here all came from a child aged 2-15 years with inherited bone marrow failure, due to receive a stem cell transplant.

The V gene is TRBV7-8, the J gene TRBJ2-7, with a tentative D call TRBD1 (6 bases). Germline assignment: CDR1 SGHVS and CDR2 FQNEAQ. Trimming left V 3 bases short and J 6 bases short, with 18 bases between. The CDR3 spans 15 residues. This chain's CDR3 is CASSFLGGRMGEQYF. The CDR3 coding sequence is TGTGCCAGCAGCTTTCTAGGGGGTCGTATGGGCGAGCAGTACTTC. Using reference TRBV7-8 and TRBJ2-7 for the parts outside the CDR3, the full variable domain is GAGVSQSPRYKVAKRGQDVALRCDPISGHVSLFWYQQALGQGPEFLTYFQNEAQLDKSGLPSDRFFAERPEGSVSTLKIQRTQQEDSAVYLCASSFLGGRMGEQYFGPGTRLTVT.

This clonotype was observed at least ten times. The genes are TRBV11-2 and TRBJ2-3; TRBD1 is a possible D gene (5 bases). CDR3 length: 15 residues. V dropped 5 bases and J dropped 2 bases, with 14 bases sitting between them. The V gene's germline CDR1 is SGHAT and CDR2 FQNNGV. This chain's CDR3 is CASSQQVAATDTQYF. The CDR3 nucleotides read TGTGCCAGCAGCCAACAGGTGGCGGCCACAGATACGCAGTATTTT.

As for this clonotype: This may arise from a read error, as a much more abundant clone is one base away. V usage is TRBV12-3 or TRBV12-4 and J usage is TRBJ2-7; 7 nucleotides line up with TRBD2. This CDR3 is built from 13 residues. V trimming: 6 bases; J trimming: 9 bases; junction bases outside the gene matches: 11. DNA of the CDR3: TGTGCCAGCAGACCCCAGCCGGGGGGAGCGCAGTACTTC. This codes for CASRPQPGGAQYF.

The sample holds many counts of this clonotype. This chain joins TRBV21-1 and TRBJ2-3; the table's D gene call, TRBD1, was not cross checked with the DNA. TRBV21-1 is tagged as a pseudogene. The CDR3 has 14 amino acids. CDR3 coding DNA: TGTGCCAGCAGCATACCACAGGGGGCTGATACGCAGTATTTT. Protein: CASSIPQGADTQYF.

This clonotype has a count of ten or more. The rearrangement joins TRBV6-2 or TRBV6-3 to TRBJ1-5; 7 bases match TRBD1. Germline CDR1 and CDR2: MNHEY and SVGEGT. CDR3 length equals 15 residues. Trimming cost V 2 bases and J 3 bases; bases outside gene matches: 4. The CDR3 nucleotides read TGTGCCAGCAGTTACGGGGACAGTTACAATCAGCCCCAGCATTTT. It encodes CASSYGDSYNQPQHF.

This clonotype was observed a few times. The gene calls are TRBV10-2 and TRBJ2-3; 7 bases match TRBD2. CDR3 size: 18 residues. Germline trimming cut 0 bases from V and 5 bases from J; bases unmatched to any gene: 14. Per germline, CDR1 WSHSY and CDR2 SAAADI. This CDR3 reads CASSESGGEGQWEDTQYF. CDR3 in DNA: TGCGCCAGCAGTGAGTCGGGAGGGGAGGGCCAGTGGGAAGATACGCAGTATTTT.

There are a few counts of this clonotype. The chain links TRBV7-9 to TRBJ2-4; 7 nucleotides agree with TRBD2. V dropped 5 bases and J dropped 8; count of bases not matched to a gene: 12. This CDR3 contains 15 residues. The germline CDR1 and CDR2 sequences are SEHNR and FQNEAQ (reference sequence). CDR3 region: CASSLPDGGRDIQYF. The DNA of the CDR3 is TGTGCCAGCAGCCTCCCCGACGGGGGGAGAGACATTCAGTACTTC.

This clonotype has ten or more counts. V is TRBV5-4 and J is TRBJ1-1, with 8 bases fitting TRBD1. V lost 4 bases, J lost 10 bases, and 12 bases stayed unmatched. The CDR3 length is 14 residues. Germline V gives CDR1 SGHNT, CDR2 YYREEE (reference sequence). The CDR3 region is CASSLNGQGGGAFF. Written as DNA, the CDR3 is TGTGCCAGCAGCCTAAACGGACAGGGCGGAGGAGCTTTCTTT.

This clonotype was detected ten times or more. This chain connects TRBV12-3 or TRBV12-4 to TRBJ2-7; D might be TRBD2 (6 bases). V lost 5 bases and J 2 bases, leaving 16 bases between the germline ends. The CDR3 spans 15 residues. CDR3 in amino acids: CASSGGVGPTYEQYF. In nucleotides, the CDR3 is TGTGCCAGCAGTGGCGGGGTCGGACCAACCTACGAGCAGTACTTC.

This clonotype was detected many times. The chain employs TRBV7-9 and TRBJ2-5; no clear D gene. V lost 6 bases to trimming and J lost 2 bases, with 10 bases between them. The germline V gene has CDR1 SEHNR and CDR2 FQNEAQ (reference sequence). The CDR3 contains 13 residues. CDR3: CASSMARQETQYF. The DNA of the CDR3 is TGTGCCAGCAGTATGGCCCGGCAAGAGACCCAGTACTTC.

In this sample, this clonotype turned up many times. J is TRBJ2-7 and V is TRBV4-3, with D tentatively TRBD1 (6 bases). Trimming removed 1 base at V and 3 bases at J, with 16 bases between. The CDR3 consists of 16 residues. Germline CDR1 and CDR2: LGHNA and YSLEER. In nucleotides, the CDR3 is TGCGCCAGCAGCCAAGGACGAAGTCAGGGGCTCTACGAGCAGTACTTC. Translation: CASSQGRSQGLYEQYF.

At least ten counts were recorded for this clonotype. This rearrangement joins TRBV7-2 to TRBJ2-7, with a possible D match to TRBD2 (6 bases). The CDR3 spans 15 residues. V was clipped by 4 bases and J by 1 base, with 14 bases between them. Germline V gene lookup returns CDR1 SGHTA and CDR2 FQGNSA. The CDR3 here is CASSSRSGLSYEQYF. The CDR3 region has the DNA TGTGCCAGCAGCTCTCGAAGCGGGTTGTCCTACGAGCAGTACTTC.

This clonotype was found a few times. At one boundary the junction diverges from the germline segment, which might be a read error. The DNA for the CDR3 is TGTGCCAGCATTGCCCCCGGGACTCCCCAAATCTTC. Translating it yields CASIAPGTPQIF. The chain recombines TRBV12-3 or TRBV12-4 with TRBJ2-1; a possible D gene is TRBD2 (6 bases). The CDR3 length is 12 residues.

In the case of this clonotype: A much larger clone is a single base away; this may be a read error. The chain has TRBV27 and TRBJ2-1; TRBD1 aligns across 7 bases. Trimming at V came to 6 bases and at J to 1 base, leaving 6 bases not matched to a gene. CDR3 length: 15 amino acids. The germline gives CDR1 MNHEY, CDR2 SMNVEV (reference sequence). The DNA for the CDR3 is TGTGCCAGCAGCTACCGGGACAGATCCTACAATGAGCAGTTCTTC. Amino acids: CASSYRDRSYNEQFF.

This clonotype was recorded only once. This CDR3 reads CASSSQGGEYNEQFF. In nucleotides, the CDR3 is TGTGCCAGCAGTTCACAGGGGGGAGAGTACAATGAGCAGTTCTTC. V is TRBV6-4 and J is TRBJ2-1, with 8 bases aligning to TRBD1. This CDR3 region has 15 residues. The J segment lost 4 bases and the V segment lost 5 bases, leaving 7 bases of the junction unmatched. CDR1 is MRHNA and CDR2 is SNTAGT in the germline V gene.

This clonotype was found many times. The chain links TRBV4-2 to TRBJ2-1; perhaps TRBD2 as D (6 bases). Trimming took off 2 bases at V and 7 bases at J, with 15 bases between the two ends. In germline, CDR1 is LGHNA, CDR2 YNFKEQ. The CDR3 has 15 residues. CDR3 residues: CASSQRDSRSNEQFF. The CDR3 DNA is TGTGCCAGCAGCCAACGGGACTCCCGCTCAAATGAGCAGTTCTTC.

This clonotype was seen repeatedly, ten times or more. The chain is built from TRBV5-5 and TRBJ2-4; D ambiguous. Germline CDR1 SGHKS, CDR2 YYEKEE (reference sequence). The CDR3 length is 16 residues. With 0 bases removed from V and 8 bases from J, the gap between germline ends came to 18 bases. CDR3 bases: TGTGCCAGCAGCTTGGTTGGTAGCCTGGGAAGGTACATTCAGTACTTC. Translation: CASSLVGSLGRYIQYF.

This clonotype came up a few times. The CDR3 is CSVDGLVADTQYF. DNA of the CDR3: TGCAGCGTTGATGGGCTAGTGGCGGATACGCAGTATTTT. The chain is built from TRBV29-1 and TRBJ2-3; D is ambiguous. Trimming removed 3 bases at V and 6 bases at J, with 13 bases between. The CDR3 has 13 residues. Germline-derived CDR1 and CDR2 are SQVTM and ANQGSEA.